Below, one T cell receptor (beta chain) is given with its context. What it binds is not known. The protocol was immunoSEQ multiplex PCR, while the TCRdb copy is restricted to in-frame clones and leaves out a portion. The table has under 25,000 clones, 80% to 85% seen once. The sample is drawn from a study of OX40 agonist ivuxolimab in advanced cancers. Study background: The mean age was approximately 56 years, ranging from 23 to 79, with roughly four fifths of participants male.

CDR3 size: 15 residues. The germline V gene has CDR1 SGHDT and CDR2 YYEEEE. Trimming took 2 bases from V and 5 from J, leaving 14 bases between them. General study findings and limits: A proportion of nonresponders additionally exhibited low normalized T-cell clonal expansion. No determination was made of the antigen specificity of the expanded peripheral T cells. There was clonal expansion of CD4+ and CD8+ blood T cells by week 6 at 0.1 to 3.0 mg/kg.

Here the sequenced sample was CD4+ or CD8+ T cells sorted from blood, taken in a trial of the OX40 agonist ivuxolimab. This chain uses TRBV5-6 with TRBJ1-5; D is unclear. The receptor was isolated from an adult with an advanced solid tumor such as melanoma, head and neck, liver or kidney cancer. CDR3 region: CASSFGNSKDQPQHF. DNA of the CDR3: TGTGCCAGCAGCTTTGGGAATTCCAAGGATCAGCCCCAGCATTTT.